This note documents a single TCR beta chain sequence. The source material, RNA transcripts, was used to amplify TCR beta CDR3 regions. Carried out on the TCR CDR3, a first-round RT-PCR used the HTBI primer set. TCRdb reprocessed the multiplex PCR reads with MiXCR, giving one entry per CDR3 protein. Among about 840,000 distinct CDR3 sequences listed, about 38% were seen once. The hyperthyroidism patients had all been newly diagnosed, and their disease duration was under 2 months. Their ages ranged from 18 to 65 years. CDR3 size: 16 residues. Germline V gene lookup returns CDR1 MGHRA and CDR2 YSYEKL. Trimming removed 4 bases from V and 0 bases from J, with 13 bases in between. The data were taken from a study of T cells in Graves' hyperthyroidism and ophthalmopathy.

The source of this sequence is a man in his late teens or twenties with Graves' hyperthyroidism. The sequencing sample was made of blood. The rearrangement uses TRBV4-1 and TRBJ1-5; maybe TRBD1 (6 bases). The CDR3 protein is CASSLTGSPSNQPQHF. The CDR3 DNA reads TGCGCCAGCAGCCTGACAGGTTCCCCTAGCAATCAGCCCCAGCATTTT.